The 29 T cell receptor beta chains listed next were all sequenced from one sample in a study of blood T cells in healthy people across ages. It was with a sample-barcoded 5' primer and a J-beta primer mix that a second PCR of roughly 7 to 12 cycles was run. TCRdb reprocessed the 5' RACE reads via MiXCR and lists one record per CDR3 protein. In the table there are 750,000 or so distinct CDR3 sequences, around 25% of which are singletons. The same sample was also studied in work on T cells of mothers and their children.

Sequenced: blood. Receptor source: a boy between 10 and 17 years old in good health.

The rearrangement joins TRBV29-1 to TRBJ2-7; D gene uncertain. The CDR3 sequence is 12 residues long. Germline values: CDR1 SQVTM, CDR2 ANQGSEA. Trimming took off 6 bases at V and 0 bases at J, with 9 bases between the two ends. CDR3 sequence (DNA): TGCAGCGTCGCCAGTAACTCCTACGAGCAGTACTTC. Protein: CSVASNSYEQYF.

The gene calls are TRBV7-3 and TRBJ2-1; 7 bases match TRBD2. The CDR3 spans 20 residues. Looked up from germline, CDR1 is SGHTA and CDR2 is FQGTGA. After removal of 1 base from V and 5 bases from J, the junction contained 20 bases not matched to a gene. CDR3 sequence reads: CASSLRAAIAGGSSDNEQFF. The CDR3 DNA follows: TGTGCCAGCAGCTTAAGGGCCGCTATCGCTGGCGGGAGTTCGGACAATGAGCAGTTCTTC. Full variable domain (missing parts from reference TRBV7-3 and TRBJ2-1): GAGVSQTPSNKVTEKGKYVELRCDPISGHTALYWYRQSLGQGPEFLIYFQGTGAADDSGLPNDRFFAVRPEGSVSTLKIQRTERGDSAVYLCASSLRAAIAGGSSDNEQFFGPGTRLTVL.

This chain connects TRBV20-1 to TRBJ1-4, with TRBD1 matching 10 bases. J gave up 6 bases and V 1 base, and 2 bases lay outside the gene matches. The CDR3 is 14 residues long. Germline CDR1 reads DFQATT; CDR2 reads SNEGSKA (reference sequence). The CDR3 here is CSARGDRGYEKLFF. The CDR3 coding sequence is TGCAGTGCTAGAGGGGACAGGGGATATGAAAAACTGTTTTTT.

This clonotype was observed a handful of times. The gene calls are TRBV27 and TRBJ2-5; D possibly corresponds to TRBD1 (5 bases). The J call may be mistaken, given a closer DNA end match to TRBJ2-7. Germline loops: CDR1 MNHEY, CDR2 SMNVEV (reference sequence). The CDR3 runs 15 residues. The DNA of the CDR3 is TGTGCCAGCAGTTTAAGGGGCCCCATCTCCTACGAGCAGTACTTC. This translates into CASSLRGPISYEQYF.

The chain recombines TRBV21-1 with TRBJ2-7; the table assigns TRBD2, which was not confirmed against the DNA. TRBV21-1 counts as a pseudogene. The CDR3 spans 19 residues. Written as DNA, the CDR3 is TGTGCCAGCAGCAAAGCGACTAGCGGGAGATTTATGTTTTTCTACGAGCAGTACTTC. It yields the protein CASSKATSGRFMFFYEQYF.

This clonotype was found a few times. V gene TRBV15 combines with J gene TRBJ1-1; no definite D call. This CDR3 region has 16 residues. The V and J ends lost 0 bases and 1 base respectively, with 12 bases between them. CDR1 and CDR2 from the germline V gene are LNHNV and YYDKDF (reference sequence). The CDR3 loop reads CATSRELVRGNTEAFF. In DNA, the CDR3 is TGTGCCACCAGCAGAGAACTGGTGAGAGGGAACACTGAAGCTTTCTTT.

This clonotype was counted a few times. This rearrangement joins TRBV13 to TRBJ1-2; TRBD1 aligns across 12 bases. This CDR3 has 16 amino acids. Trimming took 5 bases from V and 8 from J; bases not matched to a gene: 12. Germline values: CDR1 PRHDT, CDR2 FYEKMQ (reference sequence). The CDR3 DNA is TGTGCCAGCAGCCCTATCCTGGGACAGGGGGCGGAGGGCTACACCTTC. This encodes CASSPILGQGAEGYTF.

This chain links TRBV7-9 with TRBJ2-1; D might be TRBD1 (5 bases). The V and J ends lost 8 bases and 1 base respectively, with 12 bases between them. Germline CDR1 reads SEHNR; CDR2 reads FQNEAQ (reference sequence). This CDR3 is 14 amino acids long. Here the CDR3 reads CASGSGYSYNEQFF. The CDR3 DNA is TGTGCCAGCGGCTCAGGGTATTCCTACAATGAGCAGTTCTTC.

The chain is built from TRBV29-1 and TRBJ1-1; D may be TRBD1 (5 bases). This CDR3 contains 14 residues. In germline, CDR1 is SQVTM, CDR2 ANQGSEA. V gave up 3 bases and J gave up 1 base, with 12 bases separating them. CDR3 in DNA: TGCAGCGTTGAGGGGGGGAAGGCGAACACTGAAGCTTTCTTT. Translating gives CSVEGGKANTEAFF.

The J gene is TRBJ2-7, the V gene TRBV4-3; D possibly corresponds to TRBD1 (6 bases). Germline values: CDR1 LGHNA, CDR2 YSLEER. Trimming removed 6 bases from V and 2 bases from J, with 17 bases in between. The CDR3 contains 15 residues. The CDR3 region is CASSQRGRGPYEQYF. The CDR3 region has the DNA TGCGCCAGCAGTCAACGGGGCAGGGGACCCTACGAGCAGTACTTC.

The chain recombines TRBV29-1 with TRBJ2-1; 10 bases map to TRBD2. This CDR3 is 14 amino acids long. Germline CDR1 SQVTM, CDR2 ANQGSEA. The trim removed 7 bases at V and 3 bases at J, leaving 6 bases unmatched. The CDR3 DNA is TGCAGCGCCTACCAGCGGGAGGGCTACAATGAGCAGTTCTTC. This sequence encodes CSAYQREGYNEQFF.

The rearrangement links TRBV20-1 to TRBJ2-5, with 9 bases matching TRBD2. TRBJ2-7 explains the end of the DNA better; the J call may be wrong. The CDR3 consists of 13 residues. Germline V CDR1 and CDR2: DFQATT, SNEGSKA (reference sequence). The CDR3 DNA reads as TGCAGTGCCGCGACTAGCGGTTTTTACGAGCAGTACTTC. Residues: CSAATSGFYEQYF.

This clonotype was observed a few times. This chain connects TRBV7-9 to TRBJ2-7, with D perhaps TRBD1 (6 bases). This CDR3 has 15 residues. In germline, CDR1 is SEHNR, CDR2 FQNEAQ (reference sequence). Trimming shortened V by 4 bases and J by 0 bases, and 13 bases separated the two germline ends. The CDR3 protein is CASSSPRDNSYEQYF. CDR3 in DNA: TGTGCCAGCAGCTCCCCCCGGGACAACTCCTACGAGCAGTACTTC.

This clonotype appeared a few times. V and J are TRBV4-1 and TRBJ2-2, with 14 bases matching TRBD2. Germline CDR1 and CDR2: MGHRA and YSYEKL. V lost 3 bases and J lost 4; bases outside the gene matches: 7. The CDR3 is made up of 18 amino acids. The CDR3 bases are TGCGCCAGCAGCCATGTCCCGGGACTAGCGGGAGCCACCGGGGAGCTGTTTTTT. This codes for CASSHVPGLAGATGELFF.

This rearrangement joins TRBV5-1 to TRBJ1-2; D gene uncertain. The V and J ends lost 2 bases and 8 bases respectively, with 13 bases between them. This CDR3 comprises 13 residues. CDR1 and CDR2 from the germline V gene are SGHRS and YFSETQ. The CDR3 reads CASSFGPSNGYTF. In DNA form, the CDR3 reads TGCGCCAGCAGCTTCGGACCGTCGAACGGCTACACCTTC.

This sequence joins TRBV5-6 and TRBJ2-7, with D hard to call. V shed 0 bases and J shed 2 bases, with 9 bases lying between them. CDR1 and CDR2 from the germline V gene are SGHDT and YYEEEE. CDR3 length equals 14 residues. The CDR3 DNA reads TGTGCCAGCAGCTTGGTGGCGGAGACCTACGAGCAGTACTTC. Its protein product is CASSLVAETYEQYF. Drawing the rest from reference TRBV5-6 and TRBJ2-7, the complete variable domain is DAGVTQSPTHLIKTRGQQVTLRCSPKSGHDTVSWYQQALGQGPQFIFQYYEEEERQRGNFPDRFSGHQFPNYSSELNVNALLLGDSALYLCASSLVAETYEQYFGPGTRLTVT.

This clonotype was recorded a few times. V and J are TRBV4-1 and TRBJ1-5; the D gene is possibly TRBD1 (5 bases). The CDR3 extends over 16 amino acids. Trimming took 0 bases from V and 6 from J, leaving 15 bases between them. CDR1 is MGHRA and CDR2 is YSYEKL in the germline V gene. CDR3 loop: CASSQDLGGIGQPQHF. The CDR3 DNA follows: TGCGCCAGCAGCCAAGACCTCGGGGGGATAGGTCAGCCCCAGCATTTT.

This clonotype was seen a handful of times. The genes are TRBV25-1 and TRBJ2-5, with no clear D. The J call may be in error: the DNA end matches TRBJ2-1 better. CDR1 and CDR2 (germline): MGHDK, SYGVNS. CDR3 length: 14 amino acids. As DNA, the CDR3 is TGTGCCAGCACCCCAAGTTTGGCGGACAATGAGCAGTTCTTC. Protein sequence: CASTPSLADNEQFF.

This chain connects TRBV9 to TRBJ1-1; TRBD1 is a possible D gene (6 bases). This CDR3 is 14 amino acids long. V was cut by 3 bases and J by 4 bases, with 13 bases left in between. The germline gives CDR1 SGDLS, CDR2 YYNGEE. CDR3 region: CASSAPQGTTEAFF. The CDR3 region has the DNA TGTGCCAGCAGCGCCCCACAGGGAACCACTGAAGCTTTCTTT.

The chain carries TRBV2 and TRBJ2-2, with a weak D call TRBD1 (6 bases). V was shortened by 6 bases and J by 3 bases, with 11 bases between the two germline ends. Germline CDR1 and CDR2: SNHLY and FYNNEI. This CDR3 contains 14 residues. The CDR3 DNA reads as TGTGCCAGCAGCCCCAACAGGGACACCGGGGAGCTGTTTTTT. Its translation: CASSPNRDTGELFF.

The chain links TRBV18 to TRBJ1-2, with TRBD1 identical over 7 bases. The ends lost 6 bases at V and 4 bases at J; junction bases unmatched: 11. The CDR3 contains 15 residues. Germline values: CDR1 KGHSH, CDR2 LQKENI. CDR3 DNA sequence: TGTGCCAGCTCGACGTCGACAGGGAGTACCTATGGCTACACCTTC. The encoded protein is CASSTSTGSTYGYTF.

The chain recombines TRBV6-5 with TRBJ2-5; possible D gene TRBD2, 6 bases. Per germline, CDR1 MNHEY and CDR2 SVGAGI. Trimming cost V 8 bases and J 5 bases, with 21 bases left between them. The CDR3 extends over 15 amino acids. This CDR3 is CASVGGKGPGETQYF. CDR3 in DNA: TGTGCCAGCGTAGGAGGGAAGGGGCCAGGGGAGACCCAGTACTTC.

This clonotype was seen many times. The CDR3 spells CSARDQGETQYF. The CDR3 nucleotides read TGCAGTGCTAGAGATCAAGGGGAGACCCAGTACTTC. The V gene is TRBV20-1, the J gene TRBJ2-5; D remains unclear. CDR3 length: 12 residues. Germline V gene data show CDR1 as DFQATT and CDR2 as SNEGSKA (reference sequence). V was clipped by 0 bases and J by 5 bases, with 7 bases between them.

The J gene is TRBJ2-1, the V gene TRBV9; D is possibly TRBD1 or TRBD2 (7 bases each). Trimming cost V 4 bases and J 5 bases, with 19 bases left between them. The CDR3 totals 16 residues. CDR1 is SGDLS and CDR2 is YYNGEE in the germline V gene. The CDR3 DNA is TGTGCCAGCAGCACAAAGGGGGCTAGCGGAGACAATGAGCAGTTCTTC. It is translated as CASSTKGASGDNEQFF.

This clonotype was counted only a few times. V gene TRBV6-2 or TRBV6-3 combines with J gene TRBJ2-7, with D perhaps assigned TRBD1 or TRBD2 (5 bases each). Trimming stripped 6 bases from V and 2 bases from J, with 14 bases between. The germline CDR1 and CDR2 sequences are MNHEY and SVGEGT. The CDR3 is 14 amino acids. The CDR3 is CASRRDAPPYEQYF. The DNA of the CDR3 is TGTGCCAGCAGAAGGGACGCTCCCCCCTACGAGCAGTACTTC.

The chain is built from TRBV12-3 or TRBV12-4 and TRBJ1-2, with a tentative D call TRBD1 (6 bases). CDR3 length: 12 residues. Trimming took 7 bases from V and 4 from J, leaving 10 bases between them. In DNA form, the CDR3 reads TGTGCCAGCATTAGGGGGGGCTATGGCTACACCTTC. As protein: CASIRGGYGYTF.

This clonotype was detected a few times. The V and J genes are TRBV5-5 and TRBJ2-1, with D possibly being TRBD2 (5 bases). The J call is doubtful: the DNA matches TRBJ2-5 better. Germline lookup yields CDR1 SGHKS and CDR2 YYEKEE (reference sequence). CDR3 size: 14 residues. The CDR3 is CASSLPEGLETQYF. The DNA for the CDR3 is TGTGCCAGCAGCTTGCCCGAGGGCTTGGAGACCCAGTACTTC.

The V call is TRBV11-2, the J call TRBJ2-3, with D perhaps matching TRBD1 (6 bases). Germline-derived CDR1 and CDR2 are SGHAT and FQNNGV. The V end was cut by 1 base, the J end by 2 bases, with 19 bases between. The CDR3 loop spans 18 amino acids. The CDR3 is CASSLVPGQGFPTDTQYF. As DNA, the CDR3 is TGTGCCAGCAGCTTAGTTCCCGGGCAGGGGTTTCCCACAGATACGCAGTATTTT.

This clonotype appeared a few times. The V gene is TRBV4-1, the J gene TRBJ2-1; D is undetermined. TRBJ2-7 matches the DNA end more closely, so the J call is doubtful. Germline loops: CDR1 MGHRA, CDR2 YSYEKL. CDR3 length: 14 residues. The CDR3 loop reads CASSHQDGPYEQYF. CDR3 nucleotide sequence: TGCGCCAGCAGTCACCAAGACGGTCCCTACGAGCAGTACTTC.